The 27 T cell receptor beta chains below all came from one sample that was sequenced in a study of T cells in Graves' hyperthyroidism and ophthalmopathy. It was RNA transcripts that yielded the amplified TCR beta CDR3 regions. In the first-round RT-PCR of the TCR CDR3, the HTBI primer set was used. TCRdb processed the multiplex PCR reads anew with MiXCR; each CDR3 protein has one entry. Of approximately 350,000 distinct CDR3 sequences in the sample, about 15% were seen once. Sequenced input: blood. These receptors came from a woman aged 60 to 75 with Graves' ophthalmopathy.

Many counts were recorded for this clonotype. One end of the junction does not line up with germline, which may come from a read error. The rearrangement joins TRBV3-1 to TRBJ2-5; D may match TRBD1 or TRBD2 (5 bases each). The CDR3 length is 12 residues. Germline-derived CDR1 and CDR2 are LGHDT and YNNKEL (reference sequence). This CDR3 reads CASSRDPEIQYF. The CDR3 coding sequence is TGTGCCAGCAGCCGGGACCCCGAGATCCAGTACTTC.

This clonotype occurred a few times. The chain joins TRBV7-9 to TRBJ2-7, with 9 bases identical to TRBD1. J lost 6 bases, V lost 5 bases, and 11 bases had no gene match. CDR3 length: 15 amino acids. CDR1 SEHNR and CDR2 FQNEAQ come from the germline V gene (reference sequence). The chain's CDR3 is CASSHRDRDWVEQYF. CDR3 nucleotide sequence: TGTGCCAGCAGCCACCGGGACAGGGACTGGGTCGAGCAGTACTTC.

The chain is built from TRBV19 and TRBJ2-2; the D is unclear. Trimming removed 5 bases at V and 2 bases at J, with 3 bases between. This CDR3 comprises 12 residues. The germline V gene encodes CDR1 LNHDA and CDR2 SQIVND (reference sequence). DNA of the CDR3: TGTGCCAGTAGTGATAACACCGGGGAGCTGTTTTTT. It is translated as CASSDNTGELFF.

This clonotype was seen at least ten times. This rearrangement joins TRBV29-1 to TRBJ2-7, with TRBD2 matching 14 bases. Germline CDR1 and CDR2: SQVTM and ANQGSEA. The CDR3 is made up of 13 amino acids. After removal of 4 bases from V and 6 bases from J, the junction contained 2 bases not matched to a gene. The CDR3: CSVGGLAGAEQYF. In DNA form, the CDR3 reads TGCAGCGTTGGGGGACTAGCGGGAGCCGAGCAGTACTTC.

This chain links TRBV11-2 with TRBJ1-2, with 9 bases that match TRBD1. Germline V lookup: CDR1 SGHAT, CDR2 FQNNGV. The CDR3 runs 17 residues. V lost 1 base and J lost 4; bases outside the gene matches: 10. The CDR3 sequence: CASSLVRDREYGYGYTF. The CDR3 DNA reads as TGTGCCAGCAGCTTAGTCCGGGACAGGGAATATGGCTATGGCTACACCTTC.

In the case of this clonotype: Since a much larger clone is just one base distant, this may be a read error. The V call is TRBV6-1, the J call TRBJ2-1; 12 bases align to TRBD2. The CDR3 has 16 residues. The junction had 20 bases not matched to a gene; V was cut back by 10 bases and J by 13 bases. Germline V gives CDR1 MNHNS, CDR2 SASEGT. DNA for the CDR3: TGTGCCATCCAGACCTGGCTAGCGGGAGGGCCTGCTGATCAGTTCTTC. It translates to CAIQTWLAGGPADQFF.

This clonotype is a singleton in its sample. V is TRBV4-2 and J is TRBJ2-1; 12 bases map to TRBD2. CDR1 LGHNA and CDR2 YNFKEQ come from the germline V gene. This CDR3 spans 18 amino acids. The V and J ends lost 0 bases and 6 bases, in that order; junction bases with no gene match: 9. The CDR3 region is CASSQDQLAGGRSNEQFF. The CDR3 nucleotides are TGTGCCAGCAGCCAAGATCAACTAGCGGGAGGCCGATCCAATGAGCAGTTCTTC.

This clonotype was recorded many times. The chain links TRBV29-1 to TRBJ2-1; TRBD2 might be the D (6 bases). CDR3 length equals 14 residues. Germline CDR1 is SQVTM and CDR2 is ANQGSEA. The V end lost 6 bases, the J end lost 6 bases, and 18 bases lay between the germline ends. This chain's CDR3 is CSVGLLKLGNEQFF. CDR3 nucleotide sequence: TGCAGCGTGGGACTTCTCAAGTTGGGCAATGAGCAGTTCTTC.

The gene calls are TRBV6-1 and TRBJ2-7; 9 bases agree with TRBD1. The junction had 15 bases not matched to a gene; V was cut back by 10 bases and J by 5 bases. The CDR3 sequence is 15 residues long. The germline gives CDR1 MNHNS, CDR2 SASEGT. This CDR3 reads CATGVGTGKKNEQYF. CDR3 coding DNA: TGTGCCACTGGGGTGGGGACAGGGAAGAAGAACGAGCAGTACTTC.

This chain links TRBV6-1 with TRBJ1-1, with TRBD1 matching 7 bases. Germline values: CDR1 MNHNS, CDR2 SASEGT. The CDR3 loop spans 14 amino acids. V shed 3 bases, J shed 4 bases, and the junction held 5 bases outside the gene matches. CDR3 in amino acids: CASSDYRGGTEAFF. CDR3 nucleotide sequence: TGTGCCAGCAGTGACTACAGGGGCGGCACTGAAGCTTTCTTT.

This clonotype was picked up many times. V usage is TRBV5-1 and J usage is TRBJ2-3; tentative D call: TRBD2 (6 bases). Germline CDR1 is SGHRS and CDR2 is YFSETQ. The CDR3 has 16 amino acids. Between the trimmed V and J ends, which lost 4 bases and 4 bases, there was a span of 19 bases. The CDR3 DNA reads TGCGCCAGCAGCGCAGGGAGGCGGGCCCCCCCAGATACGCAGTATTTT. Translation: CASSAGRRAPPDTQYF.

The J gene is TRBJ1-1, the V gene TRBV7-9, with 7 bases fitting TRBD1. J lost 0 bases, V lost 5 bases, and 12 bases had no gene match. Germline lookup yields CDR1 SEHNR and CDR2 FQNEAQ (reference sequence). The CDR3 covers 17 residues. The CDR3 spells CASSPGTVGKMNTEAFF. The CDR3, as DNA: TGTGCCAGCAGCCCTGGGACAGTAGGCAAGATGAACACTGAAGCTTTCTTT. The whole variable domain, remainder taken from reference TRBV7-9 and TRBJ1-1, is DTGVSQNPRHKITKRGQNVTFRCDPISEHNRLYWYRQTLGQGPEFLTYFQNEAQLEKSRLLSDRFSAERPKGSFSTLEIQRTEQGDSAMYLCASSPGTVGKMNTEAFFGQGTRLTVV.

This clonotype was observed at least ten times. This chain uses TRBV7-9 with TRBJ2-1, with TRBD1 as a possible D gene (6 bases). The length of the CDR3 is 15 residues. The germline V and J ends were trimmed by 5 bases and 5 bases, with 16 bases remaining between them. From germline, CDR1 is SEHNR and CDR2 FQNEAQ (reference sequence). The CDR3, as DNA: TGTGCCAGCAGCCCGGCCGGGACAAGGGACAATGAGCAGTTCTTC. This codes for CASSPAGTRDNEQFF.

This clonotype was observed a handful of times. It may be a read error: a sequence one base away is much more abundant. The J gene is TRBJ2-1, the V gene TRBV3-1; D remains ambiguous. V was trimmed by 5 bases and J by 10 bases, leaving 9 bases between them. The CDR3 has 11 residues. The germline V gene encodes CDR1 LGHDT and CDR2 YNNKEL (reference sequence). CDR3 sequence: CASSARDEQFF. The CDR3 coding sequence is TGTGCCAGCAGCGCACGAGACGAGCAGTTCTTC.

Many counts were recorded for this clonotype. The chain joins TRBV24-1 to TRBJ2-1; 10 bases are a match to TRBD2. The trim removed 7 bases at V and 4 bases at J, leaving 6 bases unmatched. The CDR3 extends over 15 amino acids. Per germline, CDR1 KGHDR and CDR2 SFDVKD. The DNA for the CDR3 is TGTGCCACCAGAGCGGGAGGGAACAGTTACAATGAGCAGTTCTTC. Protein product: CATRAGGNSYNEQFF.

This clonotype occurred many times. CDR3 sequence reads: CAISATVYEQYF. In DNA, the CDR3 is TGTGCCATCAGCGCCACCGTCTACGAGCAGTACTTC. The genes are TRBV10-3 and TRBJ2-7; D gene uncertain. Germline assignment: CDR1 ENHRY and CDR2 SYGVKD. Trimming shortened V by 6 bases and J by 3 bases, and 9 bases separated the two germline ends. The CDR3 has 12 amino acids.

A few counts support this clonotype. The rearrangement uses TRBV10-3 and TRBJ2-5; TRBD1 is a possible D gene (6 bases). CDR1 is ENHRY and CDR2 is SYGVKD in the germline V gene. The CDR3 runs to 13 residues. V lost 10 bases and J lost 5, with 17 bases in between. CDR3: CATLQGPGETQYF. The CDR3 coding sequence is TGTGCCACATTACAGGGACCGGGGGAGACCCAGTACTTC.

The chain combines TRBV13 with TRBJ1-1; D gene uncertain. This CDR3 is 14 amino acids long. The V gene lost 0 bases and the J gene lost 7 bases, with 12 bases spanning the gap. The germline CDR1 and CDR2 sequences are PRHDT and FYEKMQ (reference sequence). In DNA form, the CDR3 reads TGTGCCAGCAGCTTAGGCCCAAACTCAGGTGAAGCTTTCTTT. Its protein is CASSLGPNSGEAFF.

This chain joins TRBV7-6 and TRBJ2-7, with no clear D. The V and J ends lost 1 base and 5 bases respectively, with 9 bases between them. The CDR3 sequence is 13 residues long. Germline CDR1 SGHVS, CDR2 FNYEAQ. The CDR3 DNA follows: TGTGCCAGCAGCTTAGGGGGTTGGGACGAGCAGTACTTC. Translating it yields CASSLGGWDEQYF.

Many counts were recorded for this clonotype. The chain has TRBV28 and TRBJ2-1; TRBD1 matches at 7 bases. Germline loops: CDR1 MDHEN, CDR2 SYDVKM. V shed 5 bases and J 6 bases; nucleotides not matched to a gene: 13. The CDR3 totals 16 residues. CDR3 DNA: TGTGCCAGCAGTGAGGACAGGTTGGGACACGGCAATGAGCAGTTCTTC. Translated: CASSEDRLGHGNEQFF.

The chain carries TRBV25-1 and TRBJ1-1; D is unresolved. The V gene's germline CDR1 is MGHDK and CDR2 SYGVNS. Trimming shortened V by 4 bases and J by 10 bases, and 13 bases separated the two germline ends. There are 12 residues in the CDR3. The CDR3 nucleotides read TGTGCCAGCAGTGCTGGAGGAGGCGCAGCTTTCTTT. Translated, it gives CASSAGGGAAFF.

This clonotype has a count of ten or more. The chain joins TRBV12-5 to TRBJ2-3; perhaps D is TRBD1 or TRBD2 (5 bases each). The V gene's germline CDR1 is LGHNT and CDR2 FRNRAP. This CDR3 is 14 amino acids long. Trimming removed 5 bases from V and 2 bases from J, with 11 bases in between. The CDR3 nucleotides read TGTGCTAGTGGTCCCCCCGGGGCCACAGATACGCAGTATTTT. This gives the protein CASGPPGATDTQYF. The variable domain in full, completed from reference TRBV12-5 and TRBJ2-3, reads DARVTQTPRHKVTEMGQEVTMRCQPILGHNTVFWYRQTMMQGLELLAYFRNRAPLDDSGMPKDRFSAEMPDATLATLKIQPSEPRDSAVYFCASGPPGATDTQYFGPGTRLTVL.

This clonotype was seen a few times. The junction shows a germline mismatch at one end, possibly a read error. The CDR3 coding sequence is TGTGCCAGCAGTCAAGGTCGGACCCAGGGCTTC. It encodes CASSQGRTQGF. The chain uses TRBV6-1 and TRBJ2-5; the D gene is possibly TRBD1 (5 bases). The CDR3 consists of 11 residues. CDR1 is MNHNS, CDR2 SASEGT, per germline.

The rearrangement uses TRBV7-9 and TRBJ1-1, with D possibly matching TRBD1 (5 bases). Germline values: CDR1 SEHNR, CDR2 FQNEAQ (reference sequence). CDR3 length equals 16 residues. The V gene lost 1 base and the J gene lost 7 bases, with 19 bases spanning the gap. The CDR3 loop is CASSLVDSAPINEAFF. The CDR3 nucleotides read TGTGCCAGCAGCTTAGTAGACAGTGCCCCTATCAATGAAGCTTTCTTT.

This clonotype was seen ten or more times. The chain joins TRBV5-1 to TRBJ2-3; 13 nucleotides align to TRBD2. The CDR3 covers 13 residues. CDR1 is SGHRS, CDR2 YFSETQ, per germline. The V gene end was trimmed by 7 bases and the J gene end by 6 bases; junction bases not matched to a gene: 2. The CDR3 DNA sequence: TGCGCCAGCGGGACTAGCGGGGAGGATACGCAGTATTTT. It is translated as CASGTSGEDTQYF.

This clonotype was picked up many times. The CDR3 bases are TGCGCCAGCAGCTACACAGATACGCAGTATTTT. Translation: CASSYTDTQYF. The chain uses TRBV5-1 and TRBJ2-3; D is ambiguous. V lost 3 bases, J lost 2 bases, and 1 base lay in between. The V gene's germline CDR1 is SGHRS and CDR2 YFSETQ. The CDR3 has 11 amino acids.

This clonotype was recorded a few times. The CDR3 DNA sequence: TGTGCCAGCTCATCCGGGACGGCGGACGTGGCCCAGTACTTC. Protein sequence: CASSSGTADVAQYF. The rearrangement uses TRBV18 and TRBJ2-5; D may correspond to TRBD1 or TRBD2 (5 bases each). The CDR3 is 14 amino acids. Per the germline V gene, CDR1 is KGHSH and CDR2 is LQKENI. Trimming took off 5 bases at V and 9 bases at J, with 19 bases between the two ends.